This T cell receptor beta chain emerged from a study of blood T cell repertoires in COVID-19. Study-level background: COVID-19 samples collected from the United States, Italy and Spain covered acute and convalescent phases. Nucleic acid was either cDNA or gDNA, and it came from T cells, B-cell-depleted T cells, or PBMCs.

In the original workflow: Amplification from reference gene primers served as the basis for estimated nucleated cell counts. Generated by immunoSEQ multiplex PCR, the TCRdb table keeps only in-frame clones and is missing some. Clone size and the V and J calls come from that table; the DNA yielded D and trimming. The data contain about 83,000 clones, 86% of them singletons. The CDR3 runs to 14 residues. The germline CDR1 and CDR2 sequences are MRHNA and SNTAGT. V lost 2 bases to trimming and J lost 1 base; unmatched junction nucleotides: 0. The specimen sequenced was peripheral blood. This sequence joins TRBV6-4 and TRBJ2-3, with 7 bases lining up with TRBD2. The sequence was obtained from a middle-aged man with active COVID-19. CDR3 region: CASSDGGGTDTQYF. In nucleotides, the CDR3 is TGTGCCAGCAGTGACGGGGGGGGCACAGATACGCAGTATTTT.